A single sample is the source of the 31 T cell receptor beta chains below, sequenced in a study of radiotherapy plus CTLA-4 blockade in lung cancer. Some clones are missing from TCRdb's copy, which holds only in-frame ones; the method was immunoSEQ multiplex PCR. The sample consists of tens of thousands of clones, 70% to 90% of them appearing once. The material was peripheral blood, obtained from a patient treated with radiotherapy plus ipilimumab. Every receptor here comes from a human donor with non-small cell lung cancer whose response to radiotherapy plus ipilimumab could not be evaluated.

The chain links TRBV11-2 to TRBJ2-5; a weak D match, TRBD2 (7 bases). The CDR3 totals 15 residues. From germline, CDR1 is SGHAT and CDR2 FQNNGV. The germline V and J ends were trimmed by 8 bases and 0 bases, with 16 bases remaining between them. The CDR3 protein is CASGGAGRYQETQYF. For the CDR3, the DNA is TGTGCCAGCGGGGGGGCCGGGAGGTACCAAGAGACCCAGTACTTC.

This chain uses TRBV6-5 with TRBJ2-7; D not resolved. V was clipped by 0 bases and J by 7 bases, with 10 bases between them. This CDR3 is 13 amino acids long. Germline CDR1 and CDR2: MNHEY and SVGAGI. The CDR3 DNA is TGTGCCAGCAGTTACTCTGGTGGCCAGGAGCAGTACTTC. Translated: CASSYSGGQEQYF.

This clone was found once. The genes are TRBV5-6 and TRBJ1-2; 9 bases are a match to TRBD1. The V segment lost 4 bases and the J segment 4 bases; nucleotides outside the gene matches: 8. This CDR3 has 15 amino acids. Germline CDR1 reads SGHDT; CDR2 reads YYEEEE. CDR3: CASSAHRGRSYGYTF. The CDR3, as DNA: TGTGCCAGCAGCGCCCACAGGGGGCGCAGCTATGGCTACACCTTC.

The chain is built from TRBV29-1 and TRBJ1-2, with 7 bases that match TRBD1. J gave up 5 bases and V 1 base, and 13 bases lay outside the gene matches. The germline gives CDR1 SQVTM, CDR2 ANQGSEA. The CDR3 runs to 16 residues. CDR3 sequence: CSVEGTGLSQKYGYTF. For the CDR3, the DNA is TGCAGCGTTGAAGGGACAGGCCTATCCCAAAAATATGGCTACACCTTC.

Of note for this clone: The same CDR3 is also encoded by other DNA sequences in this sample. The V gene is TRBV2, the J gene TRBJ2-7, with D unresolved. The germline V gene has CDR1 SNHLY and CDR2 FYNNEI. CDR3 size: 17 residues. V shed 6 bases and J shed 1 base, with 22 bases lying between them. The CDR3 here is CASRPRAGPLGSYEQYF. CDR3 in DNA: TGTGCCAGCAGGCCCCGCGCAGGCCCGCTTGGTTCCTACGAGCAGTACTTC.

This chain joins TRBV18 and TRBJ2-2; D possibly corresponds to TRBD2 (6 bases). In germline, CDR1 is KGHSH, CDR2 LQKENI. Between the trimmed V and J ends, which lost 4 bases and 5 bases, there was a span of 11 bases. The CDR3 contains 14 residues. CDR3 nucleotide sequence: TGTGCCAGCTCACTCCTCCGGGGGACCGGGGAGCTGTTTTTT. Translated: CASSLLRGTGELFF.

This clone appeared a single time. The gene calls are TRBV30 and TRBJ2-2; the D gene is possibly TRBD2 (5 bases). V was pared by 4 bases and J by 0 bases, with 9 bases between. This CDR3 is built from 14 residues. Germline V CDR1 and CDR2: GTSNPN, SVGIG (reference sequence). The CDR3 DNA reads TGTGCCTGGAAAAGGAGGACGAACACCGGGGAGCTGTTTTTT. This sequence encodes CAWKRRTNTGELFF.

The V gene is TRBV2, the J gene TRBJ1-1; TRBD1 is a possible D gene (5 bases). Between the trimmed V and J ends, which lost 3 bases and 1 base, there was a span of 9 bases. Germline CDR1 SNHLY, CDR2 FYNNEI. The CDR3 extends over 14 amino acids. DNA for the CDR3: TGTGCCAGCAGTGAGGGGGGAAGGAACACTGAAGCTTTCTTT. It is translated as CASSEGGRNTEAFF.

V and J are TRBV5-1 and TRBJ2-6, with a possible D match to TRBD1 (6 bases). The CDR3 sequence is 16 residues long. In germline, CDR1 is SGHRS, CDR2 YFSETQ. Trimming removed 1 base at V and 2 bases at J, with 10 bases between. This CDR3 is CASSLIKGAGANVLTF. The CDR3 DNA follows: TGCGCCAGCAGCTTGATTAAGGGGGCTGGGGCCAACGTCCTGACTTTC.

The chain uses TRBV10-1 and TRBJ1-2, with 8 bases aligning to TRBD1. The CDR3 spans 14 residues. The germline V gene encodes CDR1 WNHNN and CDR2 SYGVQD (reference sequence). J was trimmed by 5 bases and V by 3 bases; bases with no gene match: 5. The CDR3 here is CASSEAGGVYGYTF. The DNA of the CDR3 is TGCGCCAGCAGTGAAGCAGGGGGCGTGTATGGCTACACCTTC.

This chain links TRBV6-5 with TRBJ2-3; 8 bases are shared with TRBD2. Unmatched junction bases numbered 7, after V lost 6 bases and J lost 2 bases. The CDR3 loop spans 15 amino acids. The germline gives CDR1 MNHEY, CDR2 SVGAGI. DNA for the CDR3: TGTGCCAGCAGCCGGGGGGGCGGGGACACAGATACGCAGTATTTT. Encoded protein: CASSRGGGDTDTQYF.

The genes are TRBV28 and TRBJ1-2; the match to TRBD1 covers 7 bases. V shed 5 bases and J 0 bases; nucleotides not matched to a gene: 6. The germline CDR1 and CDR2 sequences are MDHEN and SYDVKM. CDR3 length equals 15 residues. The CDR3 is CASSPTGRTNYGYTF. DNA of the CDR3: TGTGCCAGCAGTCCGACAGGGCGGACTAACTATGGCTACACCTTC.

J is TRBJ2-5 and V is TRBV12-2; the D call of TRBD1 is as the table states it, not checked on the DNA. TRBV12-2 is tagged as a pseudogene. The CDR3 is made up of 17 amino acids. CDR3 residues: CASRLPGCGQGRETQYF. The DNA of the CDR3 is TGTGCAAGTCGCTTACCAGGCTGCGGACAGGGAAGAGAGACCCAGTACTTC.

V is TRBV28 and J is TRBJ1-1, with 7 bases fitting TRBD1. CDR3 size: 14 residues. V lost 3 bases and J lost 6; bases outside the gene matches: 7. From germline, CDR1 is MDHEN and CDR2 SYDVKM. In nucleotides, the CDR3 is TGTGCCAGCAGTTTTTTACAGGGGTGGGCTGAAGCTTTCTTT. Residues: CASSFLQGWAEAFF.

The V gene is TRBV7-2, the J gene TRBJ1-5; D gene unclear. The germline CDR1 and CDR2 sequences are SGHTA and FQGNSA. This CDR3 has 13 amino acids. Trimming took off 5 bases at V and 1 base at J, with 6 bases between the two ends. The CDR3 here is CASSGGSNQPQHF. CDR3 DNA sequence: TGTGCCAGCAGCGGCGGAAGCAATCAGCCCCAGCATTTT. The full variable domain, completed using reference TRBV7-2 and TRBJ1-5, is GAGVSQSPSNKVTEKGKDVELRCDPISGHTALYWYRQSLGQGLEFLIYFQGNSAPDKSGLPSDRFSAERTGGSVSTLTIQRTQQEDSAVYLCASSGGSNQPQHFGDGTRLSIL.

The rearrangement uses TRBV9 and TRBJ2-5; D is unresolved. The J call may be faulty, since TRBJ2-7 better matches the DNA end. The CDR3 has 14 residues. Germline V gene sequence: CDR1 SGDLS, CDR2 YYNGEE. CDR3 sequence reads: CASSVDSLPYEQYF. The CDR3 DNA follows: TGTGCCAGCAGCGTAGACTCACTACCCTACGAGCAGTACTTC.

This clone is medium-sized (0.01 to 0.1%) by share. The chain has TRBV27 and TRBJ2-7, with 7 positions matching TRBD1. Germline CDR1 and CDR2: MNHEY and SMNVEV (reference sequence). The length of the CDR3 is 16 residues. Trimming removed 6 bases from V and 4 bases from J; junction bases left unmatched: 15. CDR3 protein: CASSQGQQPTLYEQYF. The CDR3 DNA reads as TGTGCCAGCAGCCAGGGACAGCAGCCGACATTATACGAGCAGTACTTC.

V and J are TRBV6-5 and TRBJ1-2, with TRBD1 matching 8 bases. CDR1 MNHEY and CDR2 SVGAGI come from the germline V gene. The CDR3 spans 15 residues. V trimming: 3 bases; J trimming: 7 bases; junction bases outside the gene matches: 10. Written as DNA, the CDR3 is TGTGCCAGCAGTTATGCCGACAGGGGTAAGGGTGGCTACACCTTC. Protein: CASSYADRGKGGYTF.

This clone was observed once. This chain uses TRBV7-2 with TRBJ2-3, with 9 nucleotides matching TRBD2. The V segment lost 4 bases and the J segment 2 bases; nucleotides outside the gene matches: 10. CDR3 length: 17 residues. The germline V gene encodes CDR1 SGHTA and CDR2 FQGNSA. The CDR3 DNA is TGTGCCAGCAGCTCCAGTACGCGGGGGGGGGCCACAGATACGCAGTATTTT. Protein sequence: CASSSSTRGGATDTQYF.

This CDR3 is CSGDQDRRVQFF. The CDR3 DNA reads as TGCAGCGGCGACCAGGACAGGCGAGTGCAGTTCTTC. The chain has TRBV29-1 and TRBJ2-1, with TRBD1 matching over 7 bases. The CDR3 extends over 12 amino acids. V gave up 7 bases and J gave up 12 bases; unmatched junction bases: 12. The germline V gene encodes CDR1 SQVTM and CDR2 ANQGSEA.

This clone was seen once. The chain employs TRBV6-1 and TRBJ1-3, with D perhaps TRBD1 (5 bases). Germline assignment: CDR1 MNHNS and CDR2 SASEGT. Between the trimmed V and J ends, which lost 10 bases and 4 bases, there was a span of 14 bases. This CDR3 is built from 13 residues. DNA of the CDR3: TGTGCCAACTCCCAGGGCCGGGGAAACACCATATATTTT. Protein sequence: CANSQGRGNTIYF.

J is TRBJ2-3 and V is TRBV28; 8 bases fit TRBD2. The CDR3 extends over 13 amino acids. Unmatched junction bases numbered 6, after V lost 7 bases and J lost 6 bases. The germline gives CDR1 MDHEN, CDR2 SYDVKM. The CDR3 DNA reads as TGTGCCAGCACAGGAGCGGGGGACGATACGCAGTATTTT. Protein: CASTGAGDDTQYF.

On this clone: The sample has other DNA sequences that encode this CDR3 too. The chain employs TRBV28 and TRBJ2-7, with 9 nucleotides matching TRBD1. The CDR3 extends over 14 amino acids. CDR1 and CDR2 (germline): MDHEN, SYDVKM. The V gene end was trimmed by 6 bases and the J gene end by 3 bases; junction bases not matched to a gene: 6. CDR3 region: CASSPGTGFYEQYF. Here the CDR3 DNA reads TGTGCCAGCAGCCCAGGGACAGGGTTCTACGAGCAGTACTTC.

The genes are TRBV11-3 and TRBJ2-1, with 11 bases lining up with TRBD2. The CDR3 totals 15 residues. Germline V gene lookup returns CDR1 SGHNT and CDR2 YENEEA. J was trimmed by 4 bases and V by 5 bases; bases with no gene match: 4. As DNA, the CDR3 is TGTGCCAGCAGCCCAGGGACTAGCGGATACAATGAGCAGTTCTTC. This translates into CASSPGTSGYNEQFF.

This clone rates as medium-sized (0.01 to 0.1%). The V call is TRBV4-3, the J call TRBJ2-7, with TRBD1 identical over 8 bases. Germline-derived CDR1 and CDR2 are LGHNA and YSLEER. With 0 bases clipped from V and 3 bases from J, the junction kept 4 bases outside the gene matches. CDR3 length: 15 residues. The CDR3 bases are TGCGCCAGCAGCCAAGATGGGGACAGGAACTACGAGCAGTACTTC. It encodes CASSQDGDRNYEQYF.

Only one count was recorded for this clone. The rearrangement uses TRBV27 and TRBJ2-6; 12 nucleotides match TRBD1. J lost 4 bases, V lost 5 bases, and 9 bases had no gene match. The length of the CDR3 is 18 residues. Germline V gene data show CDR1 as MNHEY and CDR2 as SMNVEV (reference sequence). The CDR3 nucleotides read TGTGCCAGCAGTGGGGACAGGGGGCTTTTGGGAGGGGCCAACGTCCTGACTTTC. Translating gives CASSGDRGLLGGANVLTF.

The genes are TRBV4-3 and TRBJ1-2; TRBD1 is a possible D gene (6 bases). Trimming stripped 5 bases from V and 4 bases from J, with 23 bases between. The CDR3 runs 17 residues. Germline V gene data show CDR1 as LGHNA and CDR2 as YSLEER. The CDR3 DNA follows: TGCGCCAGCAGCGCATCTCCTCAGATGACAGGAGGCTATGGCTACACCTTC. Its protein is CASSASPQMTGGYGYTF.

The gene calls are TRBV19 and TRBJ2-4; weak D call: TRBD1 (6 bases). This CDR3 spans 16 amino acids. Germline assignment: CDR1 LNHDA and CDR2 SQIVND (reference sequence). The ends were cut back, 5 bases at V and 0 bases at J, with 14 bases in the middle. As DNA, the CDR3 is TGTGCCAGTAGTTCTCAGGGGTCTCTAGCCAAAAACATTCAGTACTTC. Residues: CASSSQGSLAKNIQYF.

The chain combines TRBV12-5 with TRBJ2-1; 8 bases are shared with TRBD2. The CDR3 runs 17 residues. The germline CDR1 and CDR2 sequences are LGHNT and FRNRAP. The V and J ends lost 3 bases and 5 bases, in that order; junction bases with no gene match: 12. CDR3 residues: CASGFRTSPPHNNEQFF. In DNA, the CDR3 is TGTGCTAGTGGTTTTCGGACTAGCCCCCCGCATAACAATGAGCAGTTCTTC.

The chain uses TRBV5-4 and TRBJ1-1; 9 bases are shared with TRBD1. Germline CDR1 reads SGHNT; CDR2 reads YYREEE (reference sequence). Trimming removed 2 bases from V and 0 bases from J; junction bases left unmatched: 5. The CDR3 sequence is 16 residues long. Written as DNA, the CDR3 is TGTGCCAGCAGCTTAGGACAGGGGACACTGAACACTGAAGCTTTCTTT. Translation: CASSLGQGTLNTEAFF.

This chain joins TRBV28 and TRBJ1-2; 12 nucleotides align to TRBD1. V lost 2 bases and J lost 6; bases outside the gene matches: 10. This CDR3 is 17 amino acids long. Germline CDR1 reads MDHEN; CDR2 reads SYDVKM. CDR3 coding DNA: TGTGCCAGCAGTTTAGGTTATGGGACAGGGGGCGGCGATGGCTACACCTTC. It codes for CASSLGYGTGGGDGYTF.